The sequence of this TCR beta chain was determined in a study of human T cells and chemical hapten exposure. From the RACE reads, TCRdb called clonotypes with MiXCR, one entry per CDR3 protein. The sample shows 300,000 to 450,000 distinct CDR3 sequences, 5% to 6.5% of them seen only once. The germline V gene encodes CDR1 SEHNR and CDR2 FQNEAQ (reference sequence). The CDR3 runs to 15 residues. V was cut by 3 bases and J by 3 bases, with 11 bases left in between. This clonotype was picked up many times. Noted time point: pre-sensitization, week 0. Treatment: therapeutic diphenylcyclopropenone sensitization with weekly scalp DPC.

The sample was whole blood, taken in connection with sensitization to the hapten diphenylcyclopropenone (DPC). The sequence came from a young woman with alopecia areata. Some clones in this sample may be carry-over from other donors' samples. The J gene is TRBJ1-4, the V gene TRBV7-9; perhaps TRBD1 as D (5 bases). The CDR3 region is CASSFGRDPNEKLFF. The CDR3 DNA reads TGTGCCAGCAGCTTTGGCAGGGACCCTAATGAAAAACTGTTTTTT.